The following is a TCR beta chain sequence with its context. Its antigen is currently unknown. At one of its ends the junction is not consistent with the germline gene, which may arise from a read error. CDR1 is MNHEY, CDR2 SVGAGI, per germline. There are 15 residues in the CDR3. RNA was extracted from bulk tissue without any cell sorting. These data originate in a study of tumor and adjacent non-tumor tissue in lung cancer. Study-wide points: Tumor tissue had significantly higher TCR diversity than normal lung.

The library came from three nested PCR rounds adapted from ARM-PCR protocols. TCRdb processed the multiplex PCR reads anew with MiXCR; each CDR3 protein has one entry. The repertoire holds around 200,000 distinct CDR3 sequences, around 70% seen once, with approximately 25% in the top ten. V is TRBV6-5 and J is TRBJ2-3, with TRBD2 identical over 8 bases. The sequencing input was lung tumor tissue. This sequence was found in a man between 60 and 70 years old with non-small cell lung cancer. The CDR3 DNA reads TGTGCCAGCAGCGGAACCGGGACTAGTGGAAATACACAGTATTTT. Its translation: CASSGTGTSGNTQYF.